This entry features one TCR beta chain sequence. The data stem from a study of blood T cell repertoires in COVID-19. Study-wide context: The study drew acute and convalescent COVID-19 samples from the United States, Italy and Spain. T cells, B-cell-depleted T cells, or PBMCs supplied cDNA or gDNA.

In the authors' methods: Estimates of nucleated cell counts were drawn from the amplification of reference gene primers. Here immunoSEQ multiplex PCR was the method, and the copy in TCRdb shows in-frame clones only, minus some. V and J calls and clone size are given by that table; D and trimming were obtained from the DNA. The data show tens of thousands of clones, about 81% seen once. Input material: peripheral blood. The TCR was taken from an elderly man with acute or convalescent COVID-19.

This CDR3 is CASSQVSGGNEKLFF. The DNA of the CDR3 is TGTGCCAGCAGCCAAGTTTCGGGGGGAAATGAAAAACTGTTTTTT. The chain combines TRBV4-2 with TRBJ1-4, with a possible D match to TRBD1 (5 bases). The CDR3 has 15 residues. The germline gives CDR1 LGHNA, CDR2 YNFKEQ. The V and J ends lost 1 base and 5 bases respectively, with 11 bases between them.